This T cell receptor beta chain emerged from a study of shared clonotypes between healthy human individuals. Study at large: The study used three CD4 naive, three CD4 memory, two CD8 naive and one CD8 memory plate per donor. General study results and limits: Non-shared clonotypes were found to have lower generation probabilities than the clonotypes that were shared by all four of the sorted-subset donors. What limited the represented genetic and exposure-history diversity was the small number of donors.

The study ran the assay at deep level. Some clones are missing from TCRdb's copy, which holds only in-frame ones; the method was immunoSEQ multiplex PCR. There are millions of clones in the sample; roughly 92% occur only once, and around 0.14% lies in the top ten. This CDR3 spans 13 amino acids. The V gene's germline CDR1 is MNHNS and CDR2 SASEGT. V lost 8 bases, J lost 9 bases, and 20 bases lay in between. In regard to this clone: Its antigen is not known.

The chain couples TRBV6-1 to TRBJ2-7; D is uncertain. The sequence was obtained from a man aged 18-30 years in good health. Specimen: naive CD4+ T cells sorted from blood. The sample's subset: CD45RA+ positively selected. CDR3 coding DNA: TGTGCCAGCTCCGACGGTTCCCCCCTTGGGCAGTACTTC. Protein sequence: CASSDGSPLGQYF.